Listed below are T cell receptor beta chains from one sample, sequenced in a study of Graves' ophthalmopathy and Graves' hyperthyroidism. MiXCR was run by TCRdb on the multiplex PCR reads, yielding one entry per CDR3 protein. The sample lists just over 400,000 distinct CDR3 sequences; roughly 20% were seen once. Material for sequencing was peripheral blood. All receptors come from a woman aged 18-35 years with stable Graves' hyperthyroidism. Both conserved end residues are part of each CDR3. A D gene is named only where the DNA matches it firmly. Not every row has a clone size; where given, it reads once, few, many or a size class.

TRBD1	TRBV6-1	NA	TRBJ1-1	TGTGCCAGCACCCCAACAGGGGGGTCCACTGAAGCTTTCTTT	CASTPTGGSTEAFF
TRBD2	TRBV12-5	NA	TRBJ2-2	TGTGCTAGTGGTTTGGTACGGACTAGCGAGGAAACTGGGGAGCTGTTTTTT	CASGLVRTSEETGELFF
NA	TRBV12-3/TRBV12-4	few	TRBJ1-1	TGTGCCAGCAGTTGGATAGGGGAAACTGAAGCTTTCTTT	CASSWIGETEAFF
NA	TRBV27	many	TRBJ2-5	TGTGCCAGCAGGTCTCATATGTCAGAGACCCAGTACTTC	CASRSHMSETQYF
TRBD1	TRBV15	NA	TRBJ2-5	TGTGCCACCAGCACTCATTTGGACAGGATCGAGGAGACCCAGTACTTC	CATSTHLDRIEETQYF
NA	TRBV13	many	TRBJ2-2	TGTGCCAGCAGCCAGGGACTCCACACCGGGGAGCTGTTTTTT	CASSQGLHTGELFF
TRBD2	TRBV20-1	few	TRBJ2-5	TGCAGTGCTAGAGATCTTTCTAGCGGGAGTTGGGAGGTTGGGACCCAGTACTTC	CSARDLSSGSWEVGTQYF
NA	TRBV2	many	TRBJ2-7	TGTGCCAGCAGGTCAACCCGGGGCAACTACGAGCAGTACTTC	CASRSTRGNYEQYF
NA	TRBV6-1	NA	TRBJ2-7	TGTGCCAGCAGTGAAGGTGGGAACTACGAGCAGTACTTC	CASSEGGNYEQYF
NA	TRBV6-1	many	TRBJ2-7	TGTGCCAGCACTCTGGAGGGCCAGGGCGGCTACGAGCAGTACTTC	CASTLEGQGGYEQYF
NA	TRBV6-5	many	TRBJ2-7	TGTGCCAGCAGTTACGACCGGGACACAGGGTACGAGCAGTACTTC	CASSYDRDTGYEQYF
TRBD1	TRBV5-1	many	TRBJ1-1	TGCGCCAGCAGCTTACGACAGGGGGGGATCGACACTGAAGCTTTCTTT	CASSLRQGGIDTEAFF
NA	TRBV10-2	many	TRBJ2-7	TGCGCCAGCAGTGAGCGTAGGTCCGAGCAGTACTTC	CASSERRSEQYF
NA	TRBV6-1	many	TRBJ1-2	TGTGCCAGCAGTGCAATTTGGGACCCGAGTCGCGGCTACACCTTC	CASSAIWDPSRGYTF
NA	TRBV29-1	NA	TRBJ1-2	TGCAGCGTTGAAGGGGTAGGGGGCTACACCTTC	CSVEGVGGYTF
NA	TRBV29-1	many	TRBJ1-1	TGCAGCGTTGAAACGAGAAGGGACACTGAAGCTTTCTTT	CSVETRRDTEAFF
NA	TRBV6-1	few	TRBJ2-7	TGTGCCAGCAGTGGTCCCCCACTTGGGAACGAGCAGTACTTC	CASSGPPLGNEQYF
NA	TRBV2	NA	TRBJ2-7	TGTGCCAGCGGGCAGGGTCCGGGCTACGAGCTGTACTTC	CASGQGPGYELYF
TRBD1	TRBV15	many	TRBJ2-7	TGTGCCACCAGCTCATCATACCGGGACAGCGCCTACGAGCAGTACTTC	CATSSSYRDSAYEQYF